This TCR beta chain emerged from a study of cytomegalovirus exposure and HLA in healthy donors. PCR employed 60 Vbeta and 13 Jbeta primers. The repertoire was sequenced with immunoSEQ multiplex PCR; TCRdb's copy has only in-frame clones and lacks some. The sample lists around 79,000 clones, 60% to 75% seen once, with more than 15% in the top ten. There are a few counts of this clone. Its antigen is currently unknown. Whole-study findings and limits: High specificity and sensitivity for cytomegalovirus status were reported for the classifier. The presence/absence work took it that sequencing depth was about the same across donors.

The sample taken for sequencing was PBMCs. This clonotype originated in a woman in her 40s in good health and CMV-seropositive.

CDR3 in amino acids: CASSHGGAVNEQFF. The CDR3 nucleotides are TGTGCCAGCAGCCACGGGGGGGCTGTAAATGAGCAGTTCTTC. This chain links TRBV28 with TRBJ2-1, with 8 bases aligning to TRBD2. V lost 6 bases to trimming and J lost 7 bases; unmatched junction nucleotides: 8. This CDR3 contains 14 residues. The germline V gene has CDR1 MDHEN and CDR2 SYDVKM.